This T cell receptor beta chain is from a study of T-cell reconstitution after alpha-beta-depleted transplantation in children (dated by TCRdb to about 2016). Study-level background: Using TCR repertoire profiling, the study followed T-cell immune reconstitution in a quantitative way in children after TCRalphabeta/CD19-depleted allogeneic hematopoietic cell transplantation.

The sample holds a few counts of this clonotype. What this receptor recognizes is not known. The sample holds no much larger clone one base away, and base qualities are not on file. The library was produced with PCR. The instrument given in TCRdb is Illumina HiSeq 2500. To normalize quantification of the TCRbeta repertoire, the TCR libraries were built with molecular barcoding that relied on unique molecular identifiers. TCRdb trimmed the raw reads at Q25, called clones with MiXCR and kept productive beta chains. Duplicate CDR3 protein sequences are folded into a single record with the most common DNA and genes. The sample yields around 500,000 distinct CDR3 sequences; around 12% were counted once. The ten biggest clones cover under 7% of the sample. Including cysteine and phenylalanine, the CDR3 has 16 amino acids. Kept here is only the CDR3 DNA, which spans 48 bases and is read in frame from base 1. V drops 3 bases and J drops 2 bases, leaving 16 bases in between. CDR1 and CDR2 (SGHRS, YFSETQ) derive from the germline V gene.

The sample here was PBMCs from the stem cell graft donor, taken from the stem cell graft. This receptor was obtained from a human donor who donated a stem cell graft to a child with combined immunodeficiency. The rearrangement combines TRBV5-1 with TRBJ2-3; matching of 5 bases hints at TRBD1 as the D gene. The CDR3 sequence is CASSWEGHHITDTQYF. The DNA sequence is TGCGCCAGCAGCTGGGAAGGACATCACATCACAGATACGCAGTATTTT.